The entry below gives a single TCR beta chain sequence along with its context. The antigen is undetermined. In germline, CDR1 is SQVTM, CDR2 ANQGSEA. V lost 5 bases and J lost 8, with 9 bases in between. The CDR3 sequence is 11 residues long. The sample comes from a study of a mutant IDH1 vaccine in newly diagnosed glioma. Study-wide background: There were 62.5% males and approximately 38% females among treated patients, whose mean age was approximately 38 years.

The sample's time point: week 47, end of study. The investigators gave 300 ug of mutant IDH1 20-mer peptide in each vaccine dose, together with topical imiquimod. The assay was immunoSEQ multiplex PCR, and TCRdb's table has in-frame clones only and misses some. The table records under 40,000 clones, about nine tenths of them present only once. The chain couples TRBV29-1 to TRBJ1-4; D unresolved. The receptor was derived from a man in his forties with glioma. This material consisted of PBMCs, taken from a glioma patient whose treatment included an IDH1 peptide vaccine. CDR3 nucleotides: TGCAGCGTTCGGACGGGGGAAAAACTGTTTTTT. This gives the protein CSVRTGEKLFF.